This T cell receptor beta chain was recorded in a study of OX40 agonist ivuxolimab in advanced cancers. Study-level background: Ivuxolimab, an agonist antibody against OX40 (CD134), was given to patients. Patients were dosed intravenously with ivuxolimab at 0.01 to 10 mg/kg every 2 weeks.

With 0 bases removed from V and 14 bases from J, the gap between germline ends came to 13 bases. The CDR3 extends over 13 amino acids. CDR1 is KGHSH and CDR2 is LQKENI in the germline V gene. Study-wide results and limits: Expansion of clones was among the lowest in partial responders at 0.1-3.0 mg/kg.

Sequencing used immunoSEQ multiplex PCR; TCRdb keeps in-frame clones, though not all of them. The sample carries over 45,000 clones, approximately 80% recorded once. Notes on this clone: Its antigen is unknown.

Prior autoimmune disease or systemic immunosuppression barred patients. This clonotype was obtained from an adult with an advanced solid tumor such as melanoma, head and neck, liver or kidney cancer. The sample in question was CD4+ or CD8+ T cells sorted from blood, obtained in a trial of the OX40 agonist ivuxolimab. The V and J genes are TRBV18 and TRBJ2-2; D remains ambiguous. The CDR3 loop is CASSPPMGAALFF. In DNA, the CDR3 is TGTGCCAGCTCACCACCGATGGGCGCGGCTCTGTTTTTT.